These T cell receptor beta chains were read from a single sample in a study of shared clonotypes between healthy human individuals. TCRdb's table, derived via immunoSEQ multiplex PCR, lists solely in-frame clones and lacks some. The table has roughly 2 million clones, 90% to 95% seen once. The specimen sequenced was naive CD4+ T cells sorted from blood. The receptors were sampled from a man aged 18-30 years in good health. Both conserved end residues are part of each CDR3. A D gene is named only where the DNA matches it firmly. Clone size, where shown, is once, few, many, or a class for clones that have expanded.

j_call: TRBJ1-5
clone_size: -
d_call: TRBD1
v_call: TRBV18
cdr3_length: 17
cdr3_nt: TGTGCCAGCTCACCATTACACCTAGGACAGGGCTATCAGCCCCAGCATTTT
cdr3_aa: CASSPLHLGQGYQPQHF

j_call: TRBJ1-2
clone_size: few
d_call: -
v_call: TRBV4-2
cdr3_length: 14
cdr3_nt: TGTGCCAGCAGCCATTCCGGCAGGGGAGATGGCTACACCTTC
cdr3_aa: CASSHSGRGDGYTF

j_call: TRBJ1-1
clone_size: once
d_call: -
v_call: TRBV29-1
cdr3_length: 14
cdr3_nt: TGCAGCGTCCAAAGGGCGGCTGGGAACACTGAAGCTTTCTTT
cdr3_aa: CSVQRAAGNTEAFF

j_call: TRBJ2-7
clone_size: -
d_call: TRBD2
v_call: TRBV6-5
cdr3_length: 15
cdr3_nt: TGTGCCAGCAGTTACTCGGGGCGGGGGACCTACGAGCAGTACTTC
cdr3_aa: CASSYSGRGTYEQYF

j_call: TRBJ2-3
clone_size: -
d_call: -
v_call: TRBV11-2
cdr3_length: 13
cdr3_nt: TGTGCCAGCAGCTTATTGTACGCCGATACGCAGTATTTT
cdr3_aa: CASSLLYADTQYF

j_call: TRBJ2-7
clone_size: once
d_call: -
v_call: TRBV4-2
cdr3_length: 14
cdr3_nt: TGTGCCAGCAGCCAAGGTGGGACTTCCTACGAGCAGTACTTC
cdr3_aa: CASSQGGTSYEQYF

j_call: TRBJ2-2
clone_size: -
d_call: -
v_call: TRBV27
cdr3_length: 12
cdr3_nt: TGTGCCAGCAGTTCGATCACCGGGGAGCTGTTTTTT
cdr3_aa: CASSSITGELFF

j_call: TRBJ1-2
clone_size: -
d_call: TRBD1
v_call: TRBV19
cdr3_length: 14
cdr3_nt: TGTGCCAGTAGCCGACCCCGGACAGGGAGAGGCTACACCTTC
cdr3_aa: CASSRPRTGRGYTF

j_call: TRBJ1-2
clone_size: -
d_call: -
v_call: TRBV28
cdr3_length: 13
cdr3_nt: TGTGCCAGCAGTTTTTCCGCTAACTATGGCTACACCTTC
cdr3_aa: CASSFSANYGYTF

j_call: TRBJ2-6
clone_size: -
d_call: -
v_call: TRBV7-3
cdr3_length: 14
cdr3_nt: TGTGCCAGCAGCTCTGCCACCGGGGCCAACGTCCTGACTTTC
cdr3_aa: CASSSATGANVLTF

j_call: TRBJ2-1
clone_size: -
d_call: -
v_call: TRBV9
cdr3_length: 12
cdr3_nt: TGTGCCAGCAGCCTGACCCTCAATGAGCAGTTCTTC
cdr3_aa: CASSLTLNEQFF

j_call: TRBJ2-3
clone_size: -
d_call: TRBD2
v_call: TRBV5-1
cdr3_length: 16
cdr3_nt: TGCGCCAGTACGGGACTAGCGGGATTTAGCACAGATACGCAGTATTTT
cdr3_aa: CASTGLAGFSTDTQYF

j_call: TRBJ1-1
clone_size: once
d_call: TRBD1
v_call: TRBV6-9
cdr3_length: 13
cdr3_nt: TGTGCCAGCAGTTCGGGCAGGGGGACTGAAGCTTTCTTT
cdr3_aa: CASSSGRGTEAFF

j_call: TRBJ2-1
clone_size: -
d_call: TRBD2
v_call: TRBV7-9
cdr3_length: 17
cdr3_nt: TGTGCCAGCAGCCGGGGACTAGCGGGGGGCAACTACAATGAGCAGTTCTTC
cdr3_aa: CASSRGLAGGNYNEQFF

j_call: TRBJ1-4
clone_size: -
d_call: -
v_call: TRBV5-1
cdr3_length: 15
cdr3_nt: TGCGCCAGCAGCCCCCAGGGGCCGACTAATGAAAAACTGTTTTTT
cdr3_aa: CASSPQGPTNEKLFF

j_call: TRBJ1-6
clone_size: -
d_call: -
v_call: TRBV10-2
cdr3_length: 14
cdr3_nt: TGCGCCAGCAGTGAGCCAGTACAGGGTTCACCCCTCCACTTT
cdr3_aa: CASSEPVQGSPLHF

j_call: TRBJ2-3
clone_size: -
d_call: TRBD2
v_call: TRBV2
cdr3_length: 15
cdr3_nt: TGTGCCAGCAGTTATGGCGGGAGGGACACAGATACGCAGTATTTT
cdr3_aa: CASSYGGRDTDTQYF

j_call: TRBJ2-1
clone_size: -
d_call: -
v_call: TRBV10-3
cdr3_length: 13
cdr3_nt: TGTGCCATCAGTGAGTCTGACGTCAATGAGCAGTTCTTC
cdr3_aa: CAISESDVNEQFF

j_call: TRBJ2-2
clone_size: -
d_call: -
v_call: TRBV12-2
cdr3_length: 15
cdr3_nt: TGTGCAAGTCGCTTGGAAGGGGCCTCGACCGGGGAGCTGTTTTTT
cdr3_aa: CASRLEGASTGELFF

j_call: TRBJ1-4
clone_size: -
d_call: -
v_call: TRBV11-2
cdr3_length: 15
cdr3_nt: TGTGCCAGCAGCTTAGAGACGGGGACTAATGAAAAACTGTTTTTT
cdr3_aa: CASSLETGTNEKLFF

j_call: TRBJ2-5
clone_size: -
d_call: -
v_call: TRBV28
cdr3_length: 14
cdr3_nt: TGTGCCAGCAGTTTTGGGGCTAACCAAGAGACCCAGTACTTC
cdr3_aa: CASSFGANQETQYF

j_call: TRBJ2-5
clone_size: -
d_call: -
v_call: TRBV7-8
cdr3_length: 15
cdr3_nt: TGTGCCAGCAGCTCCCTGGGACTTCCACAAGAGACCCAGTACTTC
cdr3_aa: CASSSLGLPQETQYF

j_call: TRBJ1-5
clone_size: -
d_call: TRBD1
v_call: TRBV6-1
cdr3_length: 15
cdr3_nt: TGTGCCAGCAGCGTGGGACAGGGTAGCAATCAGCCCCAGCATTTT
cdr3_aa: CASSVGQGSNQPQHF

j_call: TRBJ2-6
clone_size: once
d_call: -
v_call: TRBV18
cdr3_length: 18
cdr3_nt: TGTGCCAGCTCACCAGTTAGGGTTACAAGCTCTGGGGCCAACGTCCTGACTTTC
cdr3_aa: CASSPVRVTSSGANVLTF

j_call: TRBJ1-4
clone_size: -
d_call: TRBD1
v_call: TRBV28
cdr3_length: 16
cdr3_nt: TGTGCCAGCAGCATAAGGACAGGGCCAATAAATGAAAAACTGTTTTTT
cdr3_aa: CASSIRTGPINEKLFF

j_call: TRBJ2-7
clone_size: -
d_call: -
v_call: TRBV6-6
cdr3_length: 15
cdr3_nt: TGTGCCAGCAGTTATGGGACTGTGGGAGCCTACGAGCAGTACTTC
cdr3_aa: CASSYGTVGAYEQYF

j_call: TRBJ2-1
clone_size: -
d_call: TRBD2
v_call: TRBV30
cdr3_length: 17
cdr3_nt: TGTGCCTGGAGTGTAGTCTTGACTAGCGGGAGGGTCAATGAGCAGTTCTTC
cdr3_aa: CAWSVVLTSGRVNEQFF

j_call: TRBJ1-2
clone_size: -
d_call: -
v_call: TRBV5-1
cdr3_length: 12
cdr3_nt: TGCGCCAGCAGCGCGGACAGACTTGGCTACACCTTC
cdr3_aa: CASSADRLGYTF

j_call: TRBJ1-6
clone_size: -
d_call: -
v_call: TRBV5-1
cdr3_length: 15
cdr3_nt: TGCGCCAGCAGCCCCGAACAGGGTCCTAATTCACCCCTCCACTTT
cdr3_aa: CASSPEQGPNSPLHF

j_call: TRBJ2-7
clone_size: -
d_call: TRBD1
v_call: TRBV5-5
cdr3_length: 17
cdr3_nt: TGTGCCAGCAGCTCGGTAACCTTACGGGACAGCTCCTACGAGCAGTACTTC
cdr3_aa: CASSSVTLRDSSYEQYF

j_call: TRBJ1-2
clone_size: -
d_call: TRBD1
v_call: TRBV10-3
cdr3_length: 14
cdr3_nt: TGTGCCATCAGCACAGGGGGCCGTAACTATGGCTACACCTTC
cdr3_aa: CAISTGGRNYGYTF

j_call: TRBJ2-3
clone_size: -
d_call: -
v_call: TRBV5-1
cdr3_length: 15
cdr3_nt: TGCGCCAGCAGCTTGGCTCTGAGCGACACAGATACGCAGTATTTT
cdr3_aa: CASSLALSDTDTQYF

j_call: TRBJ2-3
clone_size: -
d_call: -
v_call: TRBV6-5
cdr3_length: 12
cdr3_nt: TGTGCCAGCAGTTCCAACTCGGATACGCAGTATTTT
cdr3_aa: CASSSNSDTQYF

j_call: TRBJ1-3
clone_size: -
d_call: TRBD1
v_call: TRBV29-1
cdr3_length: 15
cdr3_nt: TGCAGCGTCGGACAGGGGGCCAACTCTGGAAACACCATATATTTT
cdr3_aa: CSVGQGANSGNTIYF

j_call: TRBJ1-2
clone_size: -
d_call: -
v_call: TRBV4-1
cdr3_length: 16
cdr3_nt: TGCGCCAGCAGCCAAGATGTTTCCAGGGCCCTATATGGCTACACCTTC
cdr3_aa: CASSQDVSRALYGYTF

j_call: TRBJ1-1
clone_size: -
d_call: -
v_call: TRBV18
cdr3_length: 13
cdr3_nt: TGTGCCAGCTCACCATCGGGGCACACTGAAGCTTTCTTT
cdr3_aa: CASSPSGHTEAFF

j_call: TRBJ2-2
clone_size: -
d_call: -
v_call: TRBV4-3
cdr3_length: 20
cdr3_nt: TGCGCCAGCAGCCAAGACAGTTGGGGGTTTTCTAGTTCGAACACCGGGGAGCTGTTTTTT
cdr3_aa: CASSQDSWGFSSSNTGELFF

j_call: TRBJ2-4
clone_size: once
d_call: -
v_call: TRBV7-2
cdr3_length: 16
cdr3_nt: TGTGCCAGCAGCTTCATGGGGCTGCCACGAAAAAACATTCAGTACTTC
cdr3_aa: CASSFMGLPRKNIQYF

j_call: TRBJ2-3
clone_size: -
d_call: -
v_call: TRBV7-8
cdr3_length: 13
cdr3_nt: TGTGCCAGCACCATGGACCCGACGGATACGCAGTATTTT
cdr3_aa: CASTMDPTDTQYF

j_call: TRBJ2-1
clone_size: -
d_call: TRBD2
v_call: TRBV7-9
cdr3_length: 15
cdr3_nt: TGTGCCAGCAGCTTAGAGGGACTAGCGGGGAATGAGCAGTTCTTC
cdr3_aa: CASSLEGLAGNEQFF

j_call: TRBJ1-4
clone_size: -
d_call: -
v_call: TRBV27
cdr3_length: 15
cdr3_nt: TGTGCCAGCAGCAGGAGACGGGAATCAGGGGAAAAACTGTTTTTT
cdr3_aa: CASSRRRESGEKLFF

j_call: TRBJ2-2
clone_size: -
d_call: TRBD2
v_call: TRBV30
cdr3_length: 17
cdr3_nt: TGTGCCTGGACCCAACCCCTAGCGGGAGGCCTAGGCGGGGAGCTGTTTTTT
cdr3_aa: CAWTQPLAGGLGGELFF

j_call: TRBJ2-5
clone_size: -
d_call: TRBD2
v_call: TRBV10-1
cdr3_length: 16
cdr3_nt: TGCGCCAGCAGTGAGTCGATTGGGGGGGGACAAGAGACCCAGTACTTC
cdr3_aa: CASSESIGGGQETQYF

j_call: TRBJ2-1
clone_size: -
d_call: TRBD2
v_call: TRBV18
cdr3_length: 16
cdr3_nt: TGTGCCAGCTCACCACCAATTAGCGGGAGTTACAATGAGCAGTTCTTC
cdr3_aa: CASSPPISGSYNEQFF

j_call: TRBJ2-5
clone_size: -
d_call: TRBD2
v_call: TRBV5-1
cdr3_length: 15
cdr3_nt: TGCGCCAGCAGCTTCGCGGGGGGCGAGGGAGAGACCCAGTACTTC
cdr3_aa: CASSFAGGEGETQYF

j_call: TRBJ1-2
clone_size: once
d_call: -
v_call: TRBV28
cdr3_length: 12
cdr3_nt: TGTGCCAGCAGCCGACAGGCCTATGGCTACACCTTC
cdr3_aa: CASSRQAYGYTF